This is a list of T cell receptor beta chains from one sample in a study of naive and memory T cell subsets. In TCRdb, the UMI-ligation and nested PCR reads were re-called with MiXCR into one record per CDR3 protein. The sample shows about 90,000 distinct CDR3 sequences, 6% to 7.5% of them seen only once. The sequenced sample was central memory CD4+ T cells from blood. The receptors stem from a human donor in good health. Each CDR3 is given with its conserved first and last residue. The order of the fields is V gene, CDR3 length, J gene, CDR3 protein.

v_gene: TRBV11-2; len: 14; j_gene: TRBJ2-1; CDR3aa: CASSLLAANNEQFF
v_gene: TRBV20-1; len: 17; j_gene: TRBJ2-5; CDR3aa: CSARVGAGRGSGETQYF
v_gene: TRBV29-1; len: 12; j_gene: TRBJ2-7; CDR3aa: CSVTSGSNEQYF
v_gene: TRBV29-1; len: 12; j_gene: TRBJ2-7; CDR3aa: CSGMDSPGEQYF
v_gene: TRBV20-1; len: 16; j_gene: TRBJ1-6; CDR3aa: CSARVSRDGRNSPLHF
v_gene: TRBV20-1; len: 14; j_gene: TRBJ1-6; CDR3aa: CSARTVPTGSPLHF
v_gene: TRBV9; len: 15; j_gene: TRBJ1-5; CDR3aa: CASSAGQGILQPQHF
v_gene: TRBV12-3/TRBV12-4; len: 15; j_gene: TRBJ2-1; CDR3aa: CASTLDKSSYNEQFF
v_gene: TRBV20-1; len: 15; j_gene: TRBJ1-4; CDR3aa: CSVSDSTADNEKLFF
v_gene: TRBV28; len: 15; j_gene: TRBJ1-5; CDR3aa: CASSRGLGVRQPQHF
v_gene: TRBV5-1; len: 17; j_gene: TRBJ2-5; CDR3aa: CASSPGLLAPSQETQYF
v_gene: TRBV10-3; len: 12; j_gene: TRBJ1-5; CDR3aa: CAIRGGNQPQHF
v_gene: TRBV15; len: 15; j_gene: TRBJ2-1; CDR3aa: CATSRAGTSYNEQFF
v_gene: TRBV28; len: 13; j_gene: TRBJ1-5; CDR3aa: CALTKGGGQPQHF
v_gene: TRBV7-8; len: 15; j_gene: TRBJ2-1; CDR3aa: CASSFSGASYNEQFF
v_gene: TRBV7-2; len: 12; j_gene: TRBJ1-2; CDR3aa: CASSWPTGGYTF
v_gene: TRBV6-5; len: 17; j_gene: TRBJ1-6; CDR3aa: CASSSQQGSSYNSPLHF
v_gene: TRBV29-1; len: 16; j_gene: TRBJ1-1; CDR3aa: CSVAGGRGPLNTEAFF
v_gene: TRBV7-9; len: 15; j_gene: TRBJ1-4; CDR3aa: CASSPPLGANEKLFF
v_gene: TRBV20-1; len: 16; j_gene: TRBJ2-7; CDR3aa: CSARDSLAGDHYEQYF
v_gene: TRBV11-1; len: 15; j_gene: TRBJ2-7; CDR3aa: CASSFLGTGVDEQYF
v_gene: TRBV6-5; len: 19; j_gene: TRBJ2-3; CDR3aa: CASKRGGPAGRPSTDTQYF
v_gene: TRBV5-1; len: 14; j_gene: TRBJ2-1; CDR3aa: CASSFPAGFNEQFF
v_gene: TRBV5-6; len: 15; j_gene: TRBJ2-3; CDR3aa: CASSSYGGHTDTQYF
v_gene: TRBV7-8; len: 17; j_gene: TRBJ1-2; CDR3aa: CASSLDRQGPGRNGYTF
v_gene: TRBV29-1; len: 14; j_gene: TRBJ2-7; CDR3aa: CSVGPGQGTYEQYF
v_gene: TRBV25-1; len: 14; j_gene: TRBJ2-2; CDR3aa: CASLQGWNTGELFF
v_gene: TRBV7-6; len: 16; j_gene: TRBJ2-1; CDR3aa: CASSLVFGSSYNEQFF
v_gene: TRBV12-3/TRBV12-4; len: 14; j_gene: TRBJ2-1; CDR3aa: CASSSAGIDNEQFF
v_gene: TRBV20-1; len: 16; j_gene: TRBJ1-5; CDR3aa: CSARGGQGVFDQPQHF
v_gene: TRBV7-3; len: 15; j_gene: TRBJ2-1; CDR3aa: CASSQRGGPENEQFF
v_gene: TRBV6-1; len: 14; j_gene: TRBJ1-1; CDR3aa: CASSINRGNTEAFF
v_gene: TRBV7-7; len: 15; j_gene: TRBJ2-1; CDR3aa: CASSPGLAAYNEQFF
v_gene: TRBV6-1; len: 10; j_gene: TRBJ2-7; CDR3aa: CASSEVRPYF
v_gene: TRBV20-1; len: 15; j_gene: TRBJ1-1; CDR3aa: CSAPGPSAGNTEAFF
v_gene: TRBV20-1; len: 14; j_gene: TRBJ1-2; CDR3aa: CSARDHGQNYGYTF
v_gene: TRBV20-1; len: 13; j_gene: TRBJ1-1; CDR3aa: CSAESGRGQEAFF
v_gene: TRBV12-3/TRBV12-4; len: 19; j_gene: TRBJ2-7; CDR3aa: CASSPSSPTWIGSYYEQYF
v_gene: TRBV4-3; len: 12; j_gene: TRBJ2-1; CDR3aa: CASSHPSGVVFF
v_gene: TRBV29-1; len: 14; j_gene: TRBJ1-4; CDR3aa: CSARQGSVAEKLFF
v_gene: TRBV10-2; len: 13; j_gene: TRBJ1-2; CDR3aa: CASSDARVYGYTF
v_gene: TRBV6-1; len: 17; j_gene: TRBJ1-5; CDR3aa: CASSERSGRGRQQPQHF